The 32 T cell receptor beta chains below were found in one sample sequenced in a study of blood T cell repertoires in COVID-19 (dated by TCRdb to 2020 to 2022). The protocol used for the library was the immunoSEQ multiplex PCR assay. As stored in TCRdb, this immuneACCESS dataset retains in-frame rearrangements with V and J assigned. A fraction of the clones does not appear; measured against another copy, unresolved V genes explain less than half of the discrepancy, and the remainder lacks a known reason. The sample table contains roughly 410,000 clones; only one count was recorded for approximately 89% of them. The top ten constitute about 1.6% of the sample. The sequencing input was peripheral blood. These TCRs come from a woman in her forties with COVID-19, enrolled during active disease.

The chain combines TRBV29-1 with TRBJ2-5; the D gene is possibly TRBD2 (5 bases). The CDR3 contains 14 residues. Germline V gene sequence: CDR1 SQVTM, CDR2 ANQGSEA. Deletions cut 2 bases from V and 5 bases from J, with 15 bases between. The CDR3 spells CSVEIGVVGETQYF. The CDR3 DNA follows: TGCAGCGTTGAAATCGGGGTAGTAGGGGAGACCCAGTACTTC. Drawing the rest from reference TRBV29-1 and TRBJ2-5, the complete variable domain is SAVISQKPSRDICQRGTSLTIQCQVDSQVTMMFWYRQQPGQSLTLIATANQGSEATYESGFVIDKFPISRPNLTFSTLTVSNMSPEDSSIYLCSVEIGVVGETQYFGPGTRLLVL.

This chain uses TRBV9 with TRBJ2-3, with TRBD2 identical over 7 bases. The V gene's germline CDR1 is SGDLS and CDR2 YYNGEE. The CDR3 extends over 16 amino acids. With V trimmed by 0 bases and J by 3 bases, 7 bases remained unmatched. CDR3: CASSVGAGAGTDTQYF. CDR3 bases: TGTGCCAGCAGCGTAGGTGCGGGAGCGGGGACAGATACGCAGTATTTT.

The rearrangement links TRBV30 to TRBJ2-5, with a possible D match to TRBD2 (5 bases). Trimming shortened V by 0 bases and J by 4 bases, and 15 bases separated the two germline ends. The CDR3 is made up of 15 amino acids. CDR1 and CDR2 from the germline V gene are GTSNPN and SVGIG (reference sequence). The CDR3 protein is CAWSVRGAPVETQYF. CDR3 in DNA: TGTGCCTGGAGTGTACGGGGAGCTCCCGTAGAGACCCAGTACTTC.

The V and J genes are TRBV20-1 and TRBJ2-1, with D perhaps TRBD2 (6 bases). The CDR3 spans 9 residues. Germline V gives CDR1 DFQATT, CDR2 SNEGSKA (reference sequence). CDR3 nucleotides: TGCAGGGCCCGGGGGGAGCAGTTCTTC. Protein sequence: CRARGEQFF.

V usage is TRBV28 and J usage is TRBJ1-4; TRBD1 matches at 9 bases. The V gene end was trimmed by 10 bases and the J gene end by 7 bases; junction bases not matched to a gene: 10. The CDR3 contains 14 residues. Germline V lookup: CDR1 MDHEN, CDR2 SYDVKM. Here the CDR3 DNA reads TGTGCCACTAACCGGGACAGGGTTCTTGAAAAACTGTTTTTT. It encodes CATNRDRVLEKLFF.

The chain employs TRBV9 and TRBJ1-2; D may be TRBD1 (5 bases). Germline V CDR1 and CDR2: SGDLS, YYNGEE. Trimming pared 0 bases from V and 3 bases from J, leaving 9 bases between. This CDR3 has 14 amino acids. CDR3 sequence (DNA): TGTGCCAGCAGCGTAGAGCAGGGCGACTATGGCTACACCTTC. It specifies CASSVEQGDYGYTF.

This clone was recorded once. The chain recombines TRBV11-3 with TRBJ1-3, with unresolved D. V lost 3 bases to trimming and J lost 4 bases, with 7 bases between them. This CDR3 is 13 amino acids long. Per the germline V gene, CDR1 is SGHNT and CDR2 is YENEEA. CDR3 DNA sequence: TGTGCCAGCAGCTTGACTGGCGGAAACACCATATATTTT. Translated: CASSLTGGNTIYF.

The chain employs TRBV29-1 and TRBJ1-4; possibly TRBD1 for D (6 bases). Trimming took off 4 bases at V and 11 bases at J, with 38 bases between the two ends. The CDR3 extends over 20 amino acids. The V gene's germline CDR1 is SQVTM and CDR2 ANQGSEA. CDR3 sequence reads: CSVGFPDRRDKAAGAFKLFF. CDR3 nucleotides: TGCAGCGTTGGGTTCCCAGATCGTCGGGACAAAGCTGCCGGGGCGTTTAAACTGTTTTTT. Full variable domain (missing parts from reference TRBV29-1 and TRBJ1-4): SAVISQKPSRDICQRGTSLTIQCQVDSQVTMMFWYRQQPGQSLTLIATANQGSEATYESGFVIDKFPISRPNLTFSTLTVSNMSPEDSSIYLCSVGFPDRRDKAAGAFKLFFGSGTQLSVL.

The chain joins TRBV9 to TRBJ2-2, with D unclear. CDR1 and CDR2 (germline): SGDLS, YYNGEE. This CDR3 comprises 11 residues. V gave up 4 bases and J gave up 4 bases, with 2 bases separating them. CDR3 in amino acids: CASSRTGELFF. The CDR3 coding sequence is TGTGCCAGCAGCCGCACCGGGGAGCTGTTTTTT.

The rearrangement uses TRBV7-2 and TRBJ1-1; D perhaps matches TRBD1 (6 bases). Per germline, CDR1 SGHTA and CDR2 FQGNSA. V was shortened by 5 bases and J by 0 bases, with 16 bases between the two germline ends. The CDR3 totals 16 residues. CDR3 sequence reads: CASSRFPGHLNTEAFF. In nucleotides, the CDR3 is TGTGCCAGCAGCCGCTTTCCGGGACACTTGAACACTGAAGCTTTCTTT.

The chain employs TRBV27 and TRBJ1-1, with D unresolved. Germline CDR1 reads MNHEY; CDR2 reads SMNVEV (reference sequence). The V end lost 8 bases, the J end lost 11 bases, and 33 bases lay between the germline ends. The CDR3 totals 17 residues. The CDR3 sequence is CASVLLGPPVTIVGAFF. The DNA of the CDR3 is TGTGCCAGCGTCCTACTCGGTCCCCCCGTGACTATAGTTGGGGCTTTCTTT.

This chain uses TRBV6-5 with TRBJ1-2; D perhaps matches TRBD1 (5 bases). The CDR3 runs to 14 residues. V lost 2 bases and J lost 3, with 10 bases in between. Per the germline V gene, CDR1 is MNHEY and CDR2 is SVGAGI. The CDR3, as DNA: TGTGCCAGCAGTTACCAAGGGGTCTACTATGGCTACACCTTC. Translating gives CASSYQGVYYGYTF.

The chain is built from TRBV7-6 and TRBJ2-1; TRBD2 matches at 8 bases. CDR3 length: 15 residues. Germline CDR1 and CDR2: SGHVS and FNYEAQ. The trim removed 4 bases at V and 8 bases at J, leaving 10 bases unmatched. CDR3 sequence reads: CASSSSPGLVYEQFF. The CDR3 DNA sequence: TGTGCCAGCAGCTCTAGCCCGGGACTAGTCTATGAGCAGTTCTTC.

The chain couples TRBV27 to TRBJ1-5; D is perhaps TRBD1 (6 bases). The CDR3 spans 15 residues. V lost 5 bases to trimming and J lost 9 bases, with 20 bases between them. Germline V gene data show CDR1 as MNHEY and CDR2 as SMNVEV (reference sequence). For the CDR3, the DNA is TGTGCCAGCAGTCTCGCGGGGGGCAAGGTCGGGCCCCAGCATTTT. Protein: CASSLAGGKVGPQHF.

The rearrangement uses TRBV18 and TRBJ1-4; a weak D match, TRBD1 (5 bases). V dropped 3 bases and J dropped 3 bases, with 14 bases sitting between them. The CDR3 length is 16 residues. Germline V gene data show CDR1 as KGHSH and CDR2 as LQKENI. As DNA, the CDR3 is TGTGCCAGCTCACCGGTTATCGGGGGACCTAATGAAAAACTGTTTTTT. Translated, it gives CASSPVIGGPNEKLFF.

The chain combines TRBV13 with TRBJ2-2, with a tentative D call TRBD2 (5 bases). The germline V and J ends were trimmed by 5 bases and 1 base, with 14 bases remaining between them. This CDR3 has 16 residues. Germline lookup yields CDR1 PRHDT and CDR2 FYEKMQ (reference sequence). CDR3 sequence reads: CASSPQEGQNTGELFF. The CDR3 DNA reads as TGTGCCAGCAGCCCCCAAGAGGGTCAGAACACCGGGGAGCTGTTTTTT.

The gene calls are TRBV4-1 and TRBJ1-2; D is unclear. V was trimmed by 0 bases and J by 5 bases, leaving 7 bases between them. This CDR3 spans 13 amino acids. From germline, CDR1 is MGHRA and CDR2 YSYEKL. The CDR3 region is CASSQEQLYGYTF. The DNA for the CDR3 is TGCGCCAGCAGCCAAGAACAGCTATATGGCTACACCTTC.

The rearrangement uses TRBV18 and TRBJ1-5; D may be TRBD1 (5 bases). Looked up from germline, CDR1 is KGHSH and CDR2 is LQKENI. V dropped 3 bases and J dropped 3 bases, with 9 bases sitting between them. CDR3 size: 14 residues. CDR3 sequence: CASSPGQYNQPQHF. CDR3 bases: TGTGCCAGCTCACCCGGACAATACAATCAGCCCCAGCATTTT.

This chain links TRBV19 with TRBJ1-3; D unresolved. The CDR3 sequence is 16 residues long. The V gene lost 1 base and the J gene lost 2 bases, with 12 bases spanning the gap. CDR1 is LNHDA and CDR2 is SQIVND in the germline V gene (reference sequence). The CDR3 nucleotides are TGTGCCAGTAGTATAGTTATACACAGTACTGGAAACACCATATATTTT. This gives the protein CASSIVIHSTGNTIYF.

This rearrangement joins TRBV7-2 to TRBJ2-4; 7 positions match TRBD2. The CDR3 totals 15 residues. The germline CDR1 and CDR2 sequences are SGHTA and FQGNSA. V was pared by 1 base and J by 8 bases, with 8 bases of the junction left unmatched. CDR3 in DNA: TGTGCCAGCAGCTTAGGAGGGAGCGGGAATTACATTCAGTACTTC. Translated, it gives CASSLGGSGNYIQYF.

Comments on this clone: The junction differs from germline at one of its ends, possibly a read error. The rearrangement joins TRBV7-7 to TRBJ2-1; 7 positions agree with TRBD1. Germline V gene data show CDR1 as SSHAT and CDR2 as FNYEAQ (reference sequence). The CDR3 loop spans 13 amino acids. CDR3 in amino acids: CASSLARGNGQFF. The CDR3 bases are TGTGCTAGCAGCTTAGCCAGGGGGAACGGGCAGTTCTTC.

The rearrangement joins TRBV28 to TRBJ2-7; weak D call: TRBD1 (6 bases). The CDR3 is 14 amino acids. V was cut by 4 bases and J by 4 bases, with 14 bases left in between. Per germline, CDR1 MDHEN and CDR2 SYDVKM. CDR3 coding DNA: TGTGCCAGCAGTTCCCCTTTGGGGGCGTACGAGCAGTACTTC. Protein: CASSSPLGAYEQYF.

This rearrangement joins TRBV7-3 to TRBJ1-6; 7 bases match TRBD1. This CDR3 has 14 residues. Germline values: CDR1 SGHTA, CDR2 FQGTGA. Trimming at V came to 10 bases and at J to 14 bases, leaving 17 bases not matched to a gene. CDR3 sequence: CATSPGQFWGTLHF. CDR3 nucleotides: TGTGCCACATCTCCGGGACAGTTTTGGGGGACCCTCCACTTT.

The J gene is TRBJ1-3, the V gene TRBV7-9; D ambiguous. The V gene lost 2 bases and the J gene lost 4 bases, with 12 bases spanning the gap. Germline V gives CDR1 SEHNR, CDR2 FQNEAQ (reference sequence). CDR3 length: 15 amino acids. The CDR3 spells CASSLLVAKGNTIYF. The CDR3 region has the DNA TGTGCCAGCAGCTTACTTGTGGCAAAGGGAAACACCATATATTTT.

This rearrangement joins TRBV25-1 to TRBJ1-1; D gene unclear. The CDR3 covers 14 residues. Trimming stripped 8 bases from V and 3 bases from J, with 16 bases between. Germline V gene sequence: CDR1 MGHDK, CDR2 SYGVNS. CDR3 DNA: TGTGCCAGCCTTCCCCCTCTGGGCTACACTGAAGCTTTCTTT. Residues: CASLPPLGYTEAFF.

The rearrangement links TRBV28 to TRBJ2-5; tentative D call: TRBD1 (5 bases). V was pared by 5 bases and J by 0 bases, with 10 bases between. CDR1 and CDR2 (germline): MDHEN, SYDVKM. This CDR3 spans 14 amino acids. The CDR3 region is CASSKQVHQETQYF. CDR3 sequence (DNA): TGTGCCAGCAGTAAACAGGTCCACCAAGAGACCCAGTACTTC.

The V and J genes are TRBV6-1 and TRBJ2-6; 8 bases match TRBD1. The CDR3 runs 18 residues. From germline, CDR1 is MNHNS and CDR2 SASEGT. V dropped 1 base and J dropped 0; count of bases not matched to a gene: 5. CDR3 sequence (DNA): TGTGCCAGCAGTGAAGTCGGGACAGGTCTCTCTGGGGCCAACGTCCTGACTTTC. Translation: CASSEVGTGLSGANVLTF.

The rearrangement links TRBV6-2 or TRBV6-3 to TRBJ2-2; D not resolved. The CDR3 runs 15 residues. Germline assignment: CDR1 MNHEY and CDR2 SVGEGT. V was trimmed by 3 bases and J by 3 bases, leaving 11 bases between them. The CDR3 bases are TGTGCCAGCAGTTATGAAACAGCAGACACCGGGGAGCTGTTTTTT. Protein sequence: CASSYETADTGELFF.

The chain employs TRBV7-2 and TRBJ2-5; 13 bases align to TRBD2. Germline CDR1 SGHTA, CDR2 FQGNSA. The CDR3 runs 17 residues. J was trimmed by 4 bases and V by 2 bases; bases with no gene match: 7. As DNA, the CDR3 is TGTGCCAGCAGCTTAACTAGCGGGAGGGCCAAGGGAGAGACCCAGTACTTC. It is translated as CASSLTSGRAKGETQYF.

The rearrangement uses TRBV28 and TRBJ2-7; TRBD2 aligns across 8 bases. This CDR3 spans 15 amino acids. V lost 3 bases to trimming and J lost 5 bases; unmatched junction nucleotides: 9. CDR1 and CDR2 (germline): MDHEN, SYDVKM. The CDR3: CASSFPGTRWDEQYF. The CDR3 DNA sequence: TGTGCCAGCAGTTTTCCCGGGACTAGGTGGGACGAGCAGTACTTC.

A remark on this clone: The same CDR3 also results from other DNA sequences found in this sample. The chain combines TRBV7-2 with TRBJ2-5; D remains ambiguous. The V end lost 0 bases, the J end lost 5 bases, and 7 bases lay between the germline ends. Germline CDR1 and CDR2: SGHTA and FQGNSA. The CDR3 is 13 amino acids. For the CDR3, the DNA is TGTGCCAGCAGCTTAGCCCGGGTCGAGACCCAGTACTTC. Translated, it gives CASSLARVETQYF.

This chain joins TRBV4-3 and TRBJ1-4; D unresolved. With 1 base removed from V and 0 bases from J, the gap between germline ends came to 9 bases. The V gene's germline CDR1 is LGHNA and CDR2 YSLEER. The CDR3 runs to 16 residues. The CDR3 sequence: CASSQVLGATNEKLFF. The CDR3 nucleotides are TGCGCCAGCAGCCAAGTGTTAGGAGCAACTAATGAAAAACTGTTTTTT.